This T cell receptor beta chain is drawn from a study of blood T cell repertoires in COVID-19. This CDR3 region has 17 residues. Germline assignment: CDR1 MDHEN and CDR2 SYDVKM. The junction had 9 bases not matched to a gene; V was cut back by 4 bases and J by 4 bases. This table comes from immunoSEQ multiplex PCR, and its TCRdb copy is limited to in-frame clones, with some not included. Among some 220,000 clones, 80% to 90% were seen once, and the ten largest hold 9.5% to 10%. This chain uses TRBV28 with TRBJ2-3; 12 positions agree with TRBD2. The clonotype originates from a man aged 50 to 60 with active or convalescent COVID-19. The sample taken for sequencing was peripheral blood. CDR3: CASSSPSGRAVADTQYF. The CDR3 DNA reads TGTGCCAGCAGTTCCCCTAGCGGGAGGGCCGTGGCAGATACGCAGTATTTT. The full variable domain, its missing parts supplied by reference TRBV28 and TRBJ2-3, is DVKVTQSSRYLVKRTGEKVFLECVQDMDHENMFWYRQDPGLGLRLIYFSYDVKMKEKGDIPEGYSVSREKKERFSLILESASTNQTSMYLCASSSPSGRAVADTQYFGPGTRLTVL.